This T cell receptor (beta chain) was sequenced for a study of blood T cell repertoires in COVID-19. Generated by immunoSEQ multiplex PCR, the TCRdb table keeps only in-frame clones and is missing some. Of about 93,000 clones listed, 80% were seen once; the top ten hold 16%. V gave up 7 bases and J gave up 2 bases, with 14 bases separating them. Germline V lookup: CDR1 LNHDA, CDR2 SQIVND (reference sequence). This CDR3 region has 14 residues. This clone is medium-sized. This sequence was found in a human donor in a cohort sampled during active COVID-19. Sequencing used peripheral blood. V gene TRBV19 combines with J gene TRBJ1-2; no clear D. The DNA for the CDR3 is TGTGCCAGTACTTACCGGGAACGGAACTATGGCTACACCTTC. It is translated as CASTYRERNYGYTF.